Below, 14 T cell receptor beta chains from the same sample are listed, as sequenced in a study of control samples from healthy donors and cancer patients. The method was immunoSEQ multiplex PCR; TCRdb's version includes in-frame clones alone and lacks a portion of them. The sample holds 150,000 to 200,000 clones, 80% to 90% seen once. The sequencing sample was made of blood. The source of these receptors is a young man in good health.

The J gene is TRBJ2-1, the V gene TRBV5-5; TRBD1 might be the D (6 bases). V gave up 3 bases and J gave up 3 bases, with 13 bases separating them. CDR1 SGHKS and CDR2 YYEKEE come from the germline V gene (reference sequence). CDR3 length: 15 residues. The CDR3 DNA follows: TGTGCCAGCAGCTCCCCAGGGGAAGGCTACAATGAGCAGTTCTTC. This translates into CASSSPGEGYNEQFF.

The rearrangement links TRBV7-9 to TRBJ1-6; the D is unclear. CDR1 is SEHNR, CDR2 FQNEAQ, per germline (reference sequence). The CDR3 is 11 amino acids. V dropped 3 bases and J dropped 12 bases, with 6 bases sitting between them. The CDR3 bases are TGTGCCAGCAGCTTGGGAGAACCCCTCCACTTT. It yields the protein CASSLGEPLHF. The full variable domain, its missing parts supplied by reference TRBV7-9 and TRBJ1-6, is DTGVSQNPRHKITKRGQNVTFRCDPISEHNRLYWYRQTLGQGPEFLTYFQNEAQLEKSRLLSDRFSAERPKGSFSTLEIQRTEQGDSAMYLCASSLGEPLHFGNGTRLTVT.

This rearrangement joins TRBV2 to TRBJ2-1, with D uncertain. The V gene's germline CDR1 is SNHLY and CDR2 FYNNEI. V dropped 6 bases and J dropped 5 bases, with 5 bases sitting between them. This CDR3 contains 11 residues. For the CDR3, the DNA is TGTGCCAGCAGCCCCGACAATGAGCAGTTCTTC. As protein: CASSPDNEQFF.

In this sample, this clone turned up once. This CDR3 reads CASSGQANEKLFF. The CDR3 DNA reads as TGTGCCAGCTCGGGGCAGGCTAATGAAAAACTGTTTTTT. The chain has TRBV18 and TRBJ1-4, with D tentatively TRBD1 (5 bases). The CDR3 is 13 amino acids. The V gene lost 6 bases and the J gene lost 3 bases, with 8 bases spanning the gap. Germline-derived CDR1 and CDR2 are KGHSH and LQKENI.

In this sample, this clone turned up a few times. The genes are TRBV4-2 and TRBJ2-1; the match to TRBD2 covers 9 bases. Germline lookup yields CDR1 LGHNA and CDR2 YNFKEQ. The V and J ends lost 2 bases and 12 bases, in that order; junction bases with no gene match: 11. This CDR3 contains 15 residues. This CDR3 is CASSQRLADPMGQFF. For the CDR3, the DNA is TGTGCCAGCAGCCAAAGACTAGCGGACCCCATGGGGCAGTTCTTC.

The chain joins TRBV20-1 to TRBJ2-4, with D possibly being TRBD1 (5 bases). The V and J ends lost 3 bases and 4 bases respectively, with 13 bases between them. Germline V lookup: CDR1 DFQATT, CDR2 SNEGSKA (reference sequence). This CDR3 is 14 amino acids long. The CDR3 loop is CSASFQGSKNIQYF. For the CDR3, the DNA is TGCAGTGCTAGTTTCCAGGGTTCAAAAAACATTCAGTACTTC.

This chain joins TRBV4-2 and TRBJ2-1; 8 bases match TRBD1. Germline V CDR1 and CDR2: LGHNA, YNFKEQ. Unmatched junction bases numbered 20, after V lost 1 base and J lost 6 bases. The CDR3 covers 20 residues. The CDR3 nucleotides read TGTGCCAGCAGCCAAGTGACAGGGGACGGGAGTGTTTTGAGGCCCAATGAGCAGTTCTTC. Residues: CASSQVTGDGSVLRPNEQFF.

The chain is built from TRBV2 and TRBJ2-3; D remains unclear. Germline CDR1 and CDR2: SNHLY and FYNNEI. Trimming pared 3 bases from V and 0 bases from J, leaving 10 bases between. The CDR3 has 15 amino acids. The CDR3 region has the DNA TGTGCCAGCAGTGATGGGCAGCCTAGCACAGATACGCAGTATTTT. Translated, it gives CASSDGQPSTDTQYF.

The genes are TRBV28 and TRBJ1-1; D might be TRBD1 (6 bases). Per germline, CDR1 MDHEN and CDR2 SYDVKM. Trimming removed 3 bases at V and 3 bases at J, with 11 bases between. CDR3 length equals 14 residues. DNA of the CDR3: TGTGCCAGCAGTTTGCAGGGGCGGGACACTGAAGCTTTCTTT. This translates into CASSLQGRDTEAFF.

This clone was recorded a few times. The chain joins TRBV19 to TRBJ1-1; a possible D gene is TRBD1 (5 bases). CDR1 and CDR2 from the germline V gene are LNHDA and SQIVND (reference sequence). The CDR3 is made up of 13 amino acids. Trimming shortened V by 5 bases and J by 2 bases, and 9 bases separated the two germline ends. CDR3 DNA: TGTGCCAGTAGTGTTGGGACCAACACTGAAGCTTTCTTT. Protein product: CASSVGTNTEAFF.

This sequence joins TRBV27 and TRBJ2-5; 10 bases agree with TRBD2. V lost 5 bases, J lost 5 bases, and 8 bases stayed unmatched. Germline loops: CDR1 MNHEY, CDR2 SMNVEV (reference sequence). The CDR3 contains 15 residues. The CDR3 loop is CASSPGLAIRETQYF. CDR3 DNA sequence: TGTGCCAGCAGTCCGGGACTAGCGATAAGGGAGACCCAGTACTTC.

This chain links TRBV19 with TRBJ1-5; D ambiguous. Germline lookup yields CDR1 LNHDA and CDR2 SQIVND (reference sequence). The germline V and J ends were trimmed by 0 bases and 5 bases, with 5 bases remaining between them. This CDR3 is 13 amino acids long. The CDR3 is CASSIERDQPQHF. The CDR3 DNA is TGTGCCAGTAGTATAGAAAGGGATCAGCCCCAGCATTTT.

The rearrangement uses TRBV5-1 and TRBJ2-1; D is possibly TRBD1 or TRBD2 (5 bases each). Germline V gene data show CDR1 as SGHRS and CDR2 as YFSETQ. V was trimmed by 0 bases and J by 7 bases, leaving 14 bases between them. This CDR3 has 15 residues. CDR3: CASSLDGGWRNEQFF. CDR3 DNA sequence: TGCGCCAGCAGCTTGGATGGGGGATGGAGGAATGAGCAGTTCTTC.

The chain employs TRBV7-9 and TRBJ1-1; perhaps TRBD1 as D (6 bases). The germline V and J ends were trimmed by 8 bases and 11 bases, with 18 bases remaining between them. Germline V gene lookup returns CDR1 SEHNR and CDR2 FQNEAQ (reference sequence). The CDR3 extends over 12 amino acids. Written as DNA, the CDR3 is TGTGCCAGCCAGGGGAGTGAACAAGAGGCTTTCTTT. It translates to CASQGSEQEAFF.